This is a list of T cell receptor beta chains from one sample in a study of cytotoxic CD8 clonotypes in ibrutinib-treated CLL. Sequenced by immunoSEQ multiplex PCR; TCRdb stores in-frame clones only, minus some. The table records some 300,000 clones, around four fifths of them present only once. Sequences were derived from PBMCs, sampled before ibrutinib treatment. The receptors shown here come from a human donor with chronic lymphocytic leukemia. CDR3s include the opening cysteine and the closing phenylalanine or tryptophan. The listing skips clone size in some rows; elsewhere it reads once, few, many or a size class.

>TRBV7-2|NA|TRBJ2-7
CASSFNPAREQYF
>TRBV19|once|TRBJ2-7
CASSSQGEGSYEQYF
>TRBV7-9|NA|TRBJ1-5
CASSLEGPSSPQHF
>TRBV10-1|NA|TRBJ1-2
CASSDGYYGYTF
>TRBV11-2|NA|TRBJ1-6
CASSLVTGTGDSPLHF
>TRBV28|NA|TRBJ1-5
CASRLDSNQPQHF
>TRBV5-6|NA|TRBJ2-1
CASSFWDTAGGSSYNEQFF
>TRBV5-1|NA|TRBJ2-3
CASSSGTGPTDTQYF
>TRBV29-1|NA|TRBJ2-6
CSVVTGANVLTF
>TRBV7-2|NA|TRBJ2-3
CASSSGLAGAHTQYF
>TRBV4-3|once|TRBJ2-1
CASRHASPGGREGNEQFF
>TRBV6-5|NA|TRBJ2-1
CASSYVGGPYNEQFF
>TRBV4-2|NA|TRBJ2-1
CASRSGTLNEQFF
>TRBV27|once|TRBJ1-1
CASSLSGQIEAFF
>TRBV5-8|NA|TRBJ1-2
CASSLQQGDGYTF
>TRBV27|few|TRBJ2-7
CASSLAVYPYEQYF
>TRBV7-8|NA|TRBJ2-2
CASSLDGTANTGELFF
>TRBV19|once|TRBJ1-5
CASSRGRDPQPQHF
>TRBV7-7|few|TRBJ2-7
CASSLRSLGSSYEQYF
>TRBV10-1|few|TRBJ1-3
CASMSNSGNTIYF
>TRBV18|NA|TRBJ1-1
CASSLDYRAVNTEAFF
>TRBV30|NA|TRBJ2-7
CAWRGIAGGPRNEQYF
>TRBV19|few|TRBJ2-1
CASSIFLAAVPPYNEQFF
>TRBV2|few|TRBJ1-2
CASRGQQGSYGYTF
>TRBV5-1|once|TRBJ2-7
CASSLGDVSYEQYF
>TRBV15|NA|TRBJ1-5
CATSRDRQGGYNQPQHF
>TRBV10-3|NA|TRBJ2-1
CAISDGWNEQFF
>TRBV6-5|few|TRBJ2-2
CASRATGVYTGELFF
>TRBV2|once|TRBJ1-3
CACTGQGFGNTIYF
>TRBV28|NA|TRBJ2-4
CASSLQGLDIQYF
>TRBV7-8|NA|TRBJ1-4
CASSLVVSGQGSRKLFF
>TRBV5-6|NA|TRBJ1-2
CASSQGRSWGGYTF
>TRBV30|NA|TRBJ2-7
CAWSVGLAGPGEQYF
>TRBV10-3|NA|TRBJ2-5
CAITARVWETQYF
>TRBV6-1|few|TRBJ2-3
CASLATSGSTDTQYF
>TRBV20-1|NA|TRBJ2-5
CSATVQETQYF
>TRBV19|NA|TRBJ2-5
CASSGDSSETQYF
>TRBV7-2|NA|TRBJ1-5
CASSLAGIYSNQPQHF
>TRBV6-5|NA|TRBJ2-7
CASSRPGEQYF
>TRBV6-5|NA|TRBJ2-3
CASSSSRNPSTDTQYF
>TRBV19|NA|TRBJ2-2
CASSRTVNTGELFF
>TRBV6-5|few|TRBJ1-1
CASSSILNTEAFF
>TRBV7-9|once|TRBJ2-7
CASSQRWPSGSIKQYF
>TRBV5-6|NA|TRBJ1-1
CASSLVPGGTEAFF
>TRBV9|few|TRBJ2-1
CASSPAYEQFF